These 27 T cell receptor beta chains were sequenced from one sample in a study of T cells after yellow fever vaccination. TCRdb redid the calling of the 5' RACE reads with MiXCR, one entry per CDR3 protein. This sample has hundreds of thousands of distinct CDR3 sequences, with approximately 18% found just once. Sequencing was performed on PBMCs, taken before the yellow fever booster vaccination. All receptors derive from a young man who received the YFV17D yellow fever vaccine.

This chain connects TRBV7-9 to TRBJ1-3; a weak D match, TRBD1 (5 bases). This CDR3 spans 15 amino acids. The V end lost 2 bases, the J end lost 0 bases, and 8 bases lay between the germline ends. Germline-derived CDR1 and CDR2 are SEHNR and FQNEAQ (reference sequence). The CDR3 region is CASSLTGDSGNTIYF. The CDR3 DNA is TGTGCCAGCAGCTTAACAGGAGACTCTGGAAACACCATATATTTT.

This chain joins TRBV2 and TRBJ2-2; TRBD1 aligns across 7 bases. Germline V CDR1 and CDR2: SNHLY, FYNNEI. The CDR3 is 15 amino acids. The V segment lost 4 bases and the J segment 5 bases; nucleotides outside the gene matches: 7. This CDR3 reads CASSGQGIVTGELFF. The CDR3 bases are TGTGCCAGCAGTGGACAGGGTATAGTGACCGGGGAGCTGTTTTTT.

This chain joins TRBV6-2 or TRBV6-3 and TRBJ2-2; D possibly corresponds to TRBD2 (5 bases). The V and J ends lost 2 bases and 9 bases respectively, with 7 bases between them. CDR3 length equals 12 residues. From germline, CDR1 is MNHEY and CDR2 SVGEGT. The DNA of the CDR3 is TGTGCCAGCAGTTACGAGCGGTGGGAGCTGTTTTTT. Amino acid sequence: CASSYERWELFF.

V is TRBV7-9 and J is TRBJ2-5; D is unresolved. This CDR3 contains 14 residues. Between the trimmed V and J ends, which lost 5 bases and 0 bases, there was a span of 10 bases. CDR1 is SEHNR and CDR2 is FQNEAQ in the germline V gene (reference sequence). The CDR3 reads CASSRALYQETQYF. The CDR3 DNA reads TGTGCCAGCAGCCGGGCCCTGTACCAAGAGACCCAGTACTTC. The full variable domain, completed using reference TRBV7-9 and TRBJ2-5, is DTGVSQNPRHKITKRGQNVTFRCDPISEHNRLYWYRQTLGQGPEFLTYFQNEAQLEKSRLLSDRFSAERPKGSFSTLEIQRTEQGDSAMYLCASSRALYQETQYFGPGTRLLVL.

The rearrangement joins TRBV5-1 to TRBJ2-5; the D is unclear. The germline gives CDR1 SGHRS, CDR2 YFSETQ. V gave up 2 bases and J gave up 5 bases, with 7 bases separating them. The CDR3 is 12 residues long. The CDR3 nucleotides read TGCGCCAGCAGCTTCCAGCCGGAGACCCAGTACTTC. It yields the protein CASSFQPETQYF. Complete variable domain (other parts from reference TRBV5-1 and TRBJ2-5): KAGVTQTPRYLIKTRGQQVTLSCSPISGHRSVSWYQQTPGQGLQFLFEYFSETQRNKGNFPGRFSGRQFSNSRSEMNVSTLELGDSALYLCASSFQPETQYFGPGTRLLVL.

The chain uses TRBV6-6 and TRBJ1-2; no firm D call. The germline V and J ends were trimmed by 2 bases and 6 bases, with 13 bases remaining between them. This CDR3 has 14 amino acids. CDR1 and CDR2 (germline): MNHNY, SVGAGI (reference sequence). CDR3 sequence reads: CASSYVDQEDGYTF. The CDR3 DNA follows: TGTGCCAGCAGTTACGTTGACCAGGAGGATGGCTACACCTTC.

The V gene is TRBV6-6, the J gene TRBJ2-2; D not certain. Trimming pared 2 bases from V and 3 bases from J, leaving 13 bases between. The CDR3 is made up of 16 amino acids. The germline V gene encodes CDR1 MNHNY and CDR2 SVGAGI (reference sequence). This CDR3 reads CASSYPLRLDTGELFF. DNA of the CDR3: TGTGCCAGCAGTTACCCGCTGAGGCTAGACACCGGGGAGCTGTTTTTT.

The chain links TRBV24-1 to TRBJ2-3; TRBD1 aligns across 9 bases. With 3 bases clipped from V and 4 bases from J, the junction kept 7 bases outside the gene matches. Germline loops: CDR1 KGHDR, CDR2 SFDVKD. This CDR3 comprises 16 residues. The CDR3 region has the DNA TGTGCCACCAGTGATCGCACAGGGGGCGCCCCAGATACGCAGTATTTT. Amino acids: CATSDRTGGAPDTQYF.

The chain has TRBV7-9 and TRBJ2-1, with TRBD1 matching 10 bases. The junction had 6 bases not matched to a gene; V was cut back by 5 bases and J by 8 bases. The CDR3 contains 14 residues. Germline CDR1 reads SEHNR; CDR2 reads FQNEAQ (reference sequence). Written as DNA, the CDR3 is TGTGCCAGCAGCACGGGACAGGGGCCCTATGAGCAGTTCTTC. The encoded protein is CASSTGQGPYEQFF.

The chain employs TRBV6-5 and TRBJ1-1, with TRBD1 as a possible D gene (5 bases). CDR3 length: 15 amino acids. CDR1 and CDR2 from the germline V gene are MNHEY and SVGAGI. V lost 6 bases and J lost 0, with 14 bases in between. The CDR3 bases are TGTGCCAGCAGCCTCGGGGGGGGATTGAACACTGAAGCTTTCTTT. It yields the protein CASSLGGGLNTEAFF.

This clonotype appeared a few times. In nucleotides, the CDR3 is TGCGCCAGCAGCTTGGCCGCAGGATGGGAGCAGTACTTC. As protein: CASSLAAGWEQYF. The chain links TRBV5-1 to TRBJ2-7, with D unresolved. Trimming left V 0 bases short and J 7 bases short, with 11 bases between. Germline CDR1 and CDR2: SGHRS and YFSETQ. The CDR3 spans 13 residues.

This clonotype has just a few counts. The chain combines TRBV4-3 with TRBJ2-5; D is unresolved. Between the trimmed V and J ends, which lost 0 bases and 4 bases, there was a span of 6 bases. Germline lookup yields CDR1 LGHNA and CDR2 YSLEER. The CDR3 length is 13 residues. This CDR3 reads CASSQDLRETQYF. The DNA for the CDR3 is TGCGCCAGCAGCCAAGATCTGAGAGAGACCCAGTACTTC.

This clonotype was counted a few times. The chain links TRBV7-2 to TRBJ1-2; TRBD1 is a possible D gene (6 bases). Trimming pared 5 bases from V and 4 bases from J, leaving 20 bases between. Germline CDR1 reads SGHTA; CDR2 reads FQGNSA. This CDR3 has 16 residues. The CDR3 sequence is CASSPGGGRAPYGYTF. The CDR3 bases are TGTGCCAGCAGCCCGGGGGGGGGCAGGGCCCCCTATGGCTACACCTTC.

The V call is TRBV28, the J call TRBJ2-7; TRBD1 or TRBD2 may be the D gene (7 bases each). V shed 6 bases and J shed 0 bases, with 18 bases lying between them. The CDR3 consists of 16 residues. CDR1 and CDR2 from the germline V gene are MDHEN and SYDVKM. The chain's CDR3 is CASRPSGTAISYEQYV. CDR3 coding DNA: TGTGCCAGCAGACCCAGCGGGACAGCGATCTCCTACGAGCAGTACGTC.

The V call is TRBV12-3 or TRBV12-4, the J call TRBJ2-5; 10 nucleotides line up with TRBD2. CDR3 length: 17 residues. V lost 1 base, J lost 1 base, and 6 bases stayed unmatched. The CDR3 protein is CASSLGNSGGLQETQYF. CDR3 bases: TGTGCCAGCAGTTTAGGGAATAGCGGGGGGCTCCAAGAGACCCAGTACTTC.

V usage is TRBV10-3 and J usage is TRBJ1-2; tentatively, D is TRBD1 (5 bases). Trimming pared 6 bases from V and 4 bases from J, leaving 15 bases between. This CDR3 comprises 14 residues. The germline gives CDR1 ENHRY, CDR2 SYGVKD. The CDR3 spells CAIRAGPHSYGYTF. In nucleotides, the CDR3 is TGTGCCATCAGAGCGGGGCCTCATAGCTATGGCTACACCTTC.

The genes are TRBV12-3 or TRBV12-4 and TRBJ2-2; 10 positions agree with TRBD2. J gave up 0 bases and V 7 bases, and 11 bases lay outside the gene matches. The CDR3 totals 18 residues. CDR3 bases: TGTGCCAGCACCTACATGAGACTAGCGGGCACGAACACCGGGGAGCTGTTTTTT. As protein: CASTYMRLAGTNTGELFF.

Many counts were recorded for this clonotype. The CDR3: CSASAGGDVTQYF. The CDR3 DNA sequence: TGCAGTGCTAGTGCGGGGGGTGATGTGACCCAGTACTTC. The rearrangement joins TRBV20-1 to TRBJ2-5; TRBD2 matches at 8 bases. Germline assignment: CDR1 DFQATT and CDR2 SNEGSKA (reference sequence). V dropped 3 bases and J dropped 7; count of bases not matched to a gene: 7. The CDR3 has 13 amino acids.

This clonotype was seen a few times. This chain connects TRBV28 to TRBJ2-7; D gene uncertain. V was cut by 4 bases and J by 2 bases, with 21 bases left in between. CDR1 and CDR2 from the germline V gene are MDHEN and SYDVKM. This CDR3 comprises 17 residues. Written as DNA, the CDR3 is TGTGCCAGCAGTTCGCCCTCTTCGAATTCTGGGACCTACGAGCAGTACGTC. The encoded protein is CASSSPSSNSGTYEQYV.

The CDR3 DNA reads TGTGCCAGCAGTTACTCGGGCTTTGACTCTGGAAACACCATATATTTT. Its protein product is CASSYSGFDSGNTIYF. The chain links TRBV6-5 to TRBJ1-3; D unresolved. The CDR3 is made up of 16 amino acids. In germline, CDR1 is MNHEY, CDR2 SVGAGI. The V end lost 0 bases, the J end lost 0 bases, and 9 bases lay between the germline ends.

This chain connects TRBV19 to TRBJ1-1; 7 positions match TRBD1. The germline CDR1 and CDR2 sequences are LNHDA and SQIVND (reference sequence). CDR3 length: 14 amino acids. The trim removed 7 bases at V and 4 bases at J, leaving 9 bases unmatched. In DNA form, the CDR3 reads TGTGCCAGTACCATACAGGGGCTGGGCACTGAAGCTTTCTTT. Translating it yields CASTIQGLGTEAFF. The whole variable domain, remainder taken from reference TRBV19 and TRBJ1-1, is DGGITQSPKYLFRKEGQNVTLSCEQNLNHDAMYWYRQDPGQGLRLIYYSQIVNDFQKGDIAEGYSVSREKKESFPLTVTSAQKNPTAFYLCASTIQGLGTEAFFGQGTRLTVV.

Only a few counts were recorded for this clonotype. J is TRBJ2-7 and V is TRBV21-1. TRBV21-1 is an annotated pseudogene. This CDR3 comprises 14 residues. Written as DNA, the CDR3 is TGTGCCAGAAGCACTACCAGAATGACCTACGAGCAGTACTTC. This gives the protein CARSTTRMTYEQYF.

This clonotype was seen more than once but under ten times. The CDR3 reads CASSPLGTGITDTQYF. The CDR3, as DNA: TGTGCCAGCAGCCCCTTGGGGACAGGAATCACAGATACGCAGTATTTT. This chain links TRBV14 with TRBJ2-3; 8 bases match TRBD1. With V trimmed by 4 bases and J by 2 bases, 8 bases remained unmatched. Per the germline V gene, CDR1 is SGHDN and CDR2 is FVKESK. The CDR3 covers 16 residues.

This clonotype turned up a few times. The CDR3 nucleotides read TGTGCCAGCAGCAATCCAGGGGGTAATGAGCAGTTCTTC. It translates to CASSNPGGNEQFF. J is TRBJ2-1 and V is TRBV9, with 7 bases identical to TRBD1. The CDR3 is 13 residues long. The V gene end was trimmed by 4 bases and the J gene end by 7 bases; junction bases not matched to a gene: 5. Germline lookup yields CDR1 SGDLS and CDR2 YYNGEE. The variable domain in full, with the rest retrieved from reference TRBV9 and TRBJ2-1, is DSGVTQTPKHLITATGQRVTLRCSPRSGDLSVYWYQQSLDQGLQFLIQYYNGEERAKGNILERFSAQQFPDLHSELNLSSLELGDSALYFCASSNPGGNEQFFGPGTRLTVL.

This clonotype has just a few counts. The chain joins TRBV6-5 to TRBJ2-7; TRBD2 matches 8 bases. V was pared by 0 bases and J by 3 bases, with 4 bases of the junction left unmatched. The germline V gene has CDR1 MNHEY and CDR2 SVGAGI. This CDR3 is built from 15 residues. CDR3 amino acids: CASSYSTSGGYEQYF. Here the CDR3 DNA reads TGTGCCAGCAGTTACTCTACTAGCGGAGGCTACGAGCAGTACTTC.

This chain links TRBV7-9 with TRBJ2-2; 9 bases agree with TRBD2. This CDR3 region has 18 residues. Germline CDR1 is SEHNR and CDR2 is FQNEAQ (reference sequence). The V and J ends lost 5 bases and 5 bases, in that order; junction bases with no gene match: 15. The CDR3 here is CASSTRLAALEVTGELFF. For the CDR3, the DNA is TGTGCCAGCAGCACCCGACTAGCGGCTCTCGAGGTAACCGGGGAGCTGTTTTTT.

This clonotype was counted only a few times. This chain joins TRBV29-1 and TRBJ1-2; D is ambiguous. This CDR3 is built from 14 residues. The V end was cut by 3 bases, the J end by 3 bases, with 14 bases between. CDR1 is SQVTM, CDR2 ANQGSEA, per germline. The CDR3 loop reads CSVDLAQSDYGYTF. For the CDR3, the DNA is TGCAGCGTTGATCTGGCTCAATCTGACTATGGCTACACCTTC.